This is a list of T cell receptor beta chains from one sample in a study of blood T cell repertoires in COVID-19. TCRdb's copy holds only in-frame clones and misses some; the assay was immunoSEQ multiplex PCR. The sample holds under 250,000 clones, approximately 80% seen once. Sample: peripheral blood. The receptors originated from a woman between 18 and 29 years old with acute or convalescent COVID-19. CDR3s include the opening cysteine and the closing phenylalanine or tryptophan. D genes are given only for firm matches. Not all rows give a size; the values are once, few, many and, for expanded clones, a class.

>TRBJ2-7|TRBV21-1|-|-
TGTGCCAGCAGCAGGGGGAGGGGACAGGGCTCCTACGAGCAGTACTTC
CASSRGRGQGSYEQYF
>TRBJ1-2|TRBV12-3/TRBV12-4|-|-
TGTGCCAGCAGTTTAGAGCTGAGGAATGGCTACACCTTC
CASSLELRNGYTF
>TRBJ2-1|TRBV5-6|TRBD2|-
TGTGCCAGCAGCTTGATTGAACTAGCGGGTTTAAATGAGCAGTTCTTC
CASSLIELAGLNEQFF
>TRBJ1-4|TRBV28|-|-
TGTGCCAGCAATACGGCCGGCGGGGGCCAAGAAAAACTGTTTTTT
CASNTAGGGQEKLFF
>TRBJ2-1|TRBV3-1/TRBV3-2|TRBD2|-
TGTGCCAGCAGCCAAGCGACAAGCTTGGGACTAGCGGGAGTTAGTGAGCAGTTCTTC
CASSQATSLGLAGVSEQFF
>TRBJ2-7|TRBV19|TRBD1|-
TGTGCCCGCCCGGGACAGAGCTCCTACGAGCAGTACTTC
CARPGQSSYEQYF
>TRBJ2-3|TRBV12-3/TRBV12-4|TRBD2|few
TGTGCCAGCAGGGGGAGGGCCAGAGATACGCAGTATTTT
CASRGRARDTQYF
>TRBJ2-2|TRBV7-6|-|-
TGTGCCAGCAGCTTTAAAGGGAGTTTTACCGGGGAGCTGTTTTTT
CASSFKGSFTGELFF
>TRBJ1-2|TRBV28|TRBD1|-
TGTGCCAGCAGTTTTAGGGGGACAGGGCTGCTGGGCTACACCTTC
CASSFRGTGLLGYTF
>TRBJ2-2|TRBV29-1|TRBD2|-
TGCAGCGTTGATTCCGGACTAGAAAACACCGGGGAGCTGTTTTTT
CSVDSGLENTGELFF
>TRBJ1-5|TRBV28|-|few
TGTGCCAGCAGTTTAGGAGATTTTAGCAATCAGCCCCAGCATTTT
CASSLGDFSNQPQHF
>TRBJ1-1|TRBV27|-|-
TGTGCCAGCAGTTTATCTGCTACAGGTGACACTGAAGCTTTCTTT
CASSLSATGDTEAFF
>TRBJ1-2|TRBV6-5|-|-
TGTGCCAGCAGCCTACAGGGATCCTATGGCTACACCTTC
CASSLQGSYGYTF
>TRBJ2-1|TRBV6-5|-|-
TGTGCCAGCAGTTACTCTCCGCAGGGCTCCTACAATGAGCAGTTCTTC
CASSYSPQGSYNEQFF
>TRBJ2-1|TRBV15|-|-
TGTGCCACCAGCAGAGGTCGATATACTGGCTCCTACAATGAGCAGTTCTTC
CATSRGRYTGSYNEQFF
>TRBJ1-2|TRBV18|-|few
TGTGCCAGCTCACCACCAAGACAGACCCCCAACTATGGCTACACCTTC
CASSPPRQTPNYGYTF
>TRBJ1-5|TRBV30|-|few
TGTGCCTGGAGTGTCAGGGTTGATCAGCCCCAGCATTTT
CAWSVRVDQPQHF
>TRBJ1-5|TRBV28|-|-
TGTGCCAGCAGAGGGGGTCAGCCCCAGCATTTT
CASRGGQPQHF
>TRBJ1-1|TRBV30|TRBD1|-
TGTGCCTGGAGTGTAAGTGCTTGGACAGGGGGTAGGGCTGAAGCTTTCTTT
CAWSVSAWTGGRAEAFF
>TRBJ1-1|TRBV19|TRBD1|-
TGTGCCAGTAGTACCAAGACAGGGGGGAAGGCTGAAGCTTTCTTT
CASSTKTGGKAEAFF
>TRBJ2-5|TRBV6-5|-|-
TGTGCCAGCAGCCCCCGGCAAGAGACCCAGTACTTC
CASSPRQETQYF
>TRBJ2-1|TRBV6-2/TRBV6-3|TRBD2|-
TGTGCCAGCAGTTCCGCGGGGAGACTAGCGTCCTACAATGAGCAGTTCTTC
CASSSAGRLASYNEQFF
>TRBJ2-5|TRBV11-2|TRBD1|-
TGTGCCAGCAGCTTCGGGACAGTACAAGAGACCCAGTACTTC
CASSFGTVQETQYF
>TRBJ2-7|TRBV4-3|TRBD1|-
TGCGCCAGCAGCCAGGGGACAGGGAACCTCGACGAGCAGTACTTC
CASSQGTGNLDEQYF
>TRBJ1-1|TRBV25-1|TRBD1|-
TGTGCCAGCAGCGACCTTCGACAGGGGTACACTGAAGCTTTCTTT
CASSDLRQGYTEAFF
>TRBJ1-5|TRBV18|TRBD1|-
TGTGCCAGCTCACCGTTCCCCGGGACAGATAATCAGCCCCAGCATTTT
CASSPFPGTDNQPQHF
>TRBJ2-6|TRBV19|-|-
TGTGCCAGTAGTATGCGGGCCGGAGATGGGGCCAACGTCCTGACTTTC
CASSMRAGDGANVLTF
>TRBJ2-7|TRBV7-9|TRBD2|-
TGTGCCAGCAGCCCCGGACCTAGCGGGCTGAGGGGGGAGCAGTACTTC
CASSPGPSGLRGEQYF
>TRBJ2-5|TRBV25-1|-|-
TGTGCCACCGTCACAGCCCCTACATCCCAAGAGACCCAGTACTTC
CATVTAPTSQETQYF
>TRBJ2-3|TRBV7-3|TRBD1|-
TGTGCCAGCAGCCACGGACAGGGGGACACAGATACGCAGTATTTT
CASSHGQGDTDTQYF
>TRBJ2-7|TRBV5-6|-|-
TGTGCCAGCAGCTTTGTTTTCAGGGGACGCGAGCAGTACTTC
CASSFVFRGREQYF
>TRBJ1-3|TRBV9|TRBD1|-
TGTGCCAGCAGCGTAACCGACGGGACAGGGGGTGGAAACACCATATATTTT
CASSVTDGTGGGNTIYF
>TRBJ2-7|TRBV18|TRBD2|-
TGTGCCAGCACAACTAGCGGTTCTAACTACGAGCAGTACTTC
CASTTSGSNYEQYF
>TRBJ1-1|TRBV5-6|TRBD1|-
TGTGCCAGCAGCTTAAGAATGACAGGGTCTCTGAACACTGAAGCTTTCTTT
CASSLRMTGSLNTEAFF
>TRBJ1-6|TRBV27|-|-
TGTGCCTCCGCACAACCCTATAATTCACCCCTCCACTTT
CASAQPYNSPLHF
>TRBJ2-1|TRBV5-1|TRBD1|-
TGCGCCAGCAGTCCTGACAGGGAAAGGTACAATGAGCAGTTCTTC
CASSPDRERYNEQFF
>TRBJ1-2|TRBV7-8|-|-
TGTGCCAGCAGTCGCGGCGGAGCGAACTATGGCTACACCTTC
CASSRGGANYGYTF
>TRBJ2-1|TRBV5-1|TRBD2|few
TGCGCCAGCAGCTTGGCGGTCCTAGCGGGAGGATTAAATGAGCAGTTCTTC
CASSLAVLAGGLNEQFF
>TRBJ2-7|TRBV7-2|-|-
TGTGCCAGCAGCCTCGGACTATCTAAATCCTACGAGCAGTACTTC
CASSLGLSKSYEQYF
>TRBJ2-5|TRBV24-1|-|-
TGTGCCACCAGTGACCGGGAGCACGAGAAGACCCAGTACTTC
CATSDREHEKTQYF
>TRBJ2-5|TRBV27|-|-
TGTGCCAGCAGTTTATACCGGTCGGAGACCCAGTACTTC
CASSLYRSETQYF
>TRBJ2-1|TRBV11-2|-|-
TGTGCCAGCAGCCGAAATGCGGGTGAGATCTACAATGAGCAGTTCTTC
CASSRNAGEIYNEQFF
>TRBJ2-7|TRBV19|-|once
TGTGCCAGTAGTATAGATCGGGGTCTGTCCTACGAGCAGTACTTC
CASSIDRGLSYEQYF
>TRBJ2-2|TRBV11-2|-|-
TGTGCCAGCATCCCCGCGGGCGCGAACACCGGGGAGCTGTTTTTT
CASIPAGANTGELFF
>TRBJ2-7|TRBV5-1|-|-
TGCGCCAGCAGCTTGGTAGGAGCAGGTAAGGGGTACGAGCAGTACTTC
CASSLVGAGKGYEQYF
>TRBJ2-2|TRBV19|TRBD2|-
TGTGCCAGTAGTCGTACTAGCGGACCGAACACCGGGGAGCTGTTTTTT
CASSRTSGPNTGELFF
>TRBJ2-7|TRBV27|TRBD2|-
TGTGCCAGCTCGGACCGAGCGGGAGCGGGGGAGCAGTACTTC
CASSDRAGAGEQYF
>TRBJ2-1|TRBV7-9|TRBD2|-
TGTGCCAGCAGCCCTACTCAGGATGCCACTAGCGGTTCCTACAATGAGCAGTTCTTC
CASSPTQDATSGSYNEQFF
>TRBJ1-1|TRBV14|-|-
TGTGCCAGCAGTCGCGTCACAGGAAACCTGAACACTGAAGCTTTCTTT
CASSRVTGNLNTEAFF